This T cell receptor beta chain was identified in a study of T cell responses to AZD1222 COVID-19 vaccine. Study-level points and caveats: Among the donors, most were white British and more were female, and clonal diversity was possibly underestimated.

On this clone: The antigen remains undetermined.

Using immunoSEQ multiplex PCR, the repertoire was profiled, and TCRdb retains in-frame clones only, with some absent. The sample has 100,000 to 150,000 clones; 86% are singletons. The CDR3 is made up of 17 amino acids. J lost 1 base, V lost 0 bases, and 8 bases had no gene match. Germline CDR1 SGHTA, CDR2 FQGNSA. This receptor was identified in an adult in good health. The sample consisted of peripheral blood, taken on day 0 of AZD1222 vaccination. This sequence joins TRBV7-2 and TRBJ1-2, with 7 bases lining up with TRBD1. CDR3 sequence (DNA): TGTGCCAGCAGCTTAGCACAGGGGATTACCTATAACTATGGCTACACCTTC. It is translated as CASSLAQGITYNYGYTF. The full variable domain, with the rest looked up from reference TRBV7-2 and TRBJ1-2, is GAGVSQSPSNKVTEKGKDVELRCDPISGHTALYWYRQSLGQGLEFLIYFQGNSAPDKSGLPSDRFSAERTGGSVSTLTIQRTQQEDSAVYLCASSLAQGITYNYGYTFGSGTRLTVV.